This entry is about one T cell receptor (beta chain). This sample was included in a study of blood T cell repertoires in COVID-19. Study summary: COVID-19 samples collected from the United States, Italy and Spain covered acute and convalescent phases.

TCRdb keeps only in-frame clones here, not all; method: immunoSEQ multiplex PCR. In the table there are 250,000 to 350,000 clones, 83% of which are singletons. Deletions cut 6 bases from V and 3 bases from J, with 12 bases between. Germline loops: CDR1 MNHEY, CDR2 SMNVEV (reference sequence). This CDR3 comprises 13 residues. The sample taken for sequencing was peripheral blood. The chain combines TRBV27 with TRBJ2-7; D possibly corresponds to TRBD2 (5 bases). The receptor comes from a woman aged 45-60 years with acute or convalescent COVID-19. This CDR3 is CASRYGMHYEQYF. CDR3 DNA: TGTGCCAGCAGGTACGGGATGCACTACGAGCAGTACTTC.